The rows below give T cell receptor beta chains drawn from one sample of a study of OX40 agonist ivuxolimab in advanced cancers. TCRdb keeps only in-frame clones here, not all; method: immunoSEQ multiplex PCR. The sample lists approximately 72,000 clones; around 84% were seen once. The sequencing used CD4+ or CD8+ T cells sorted from blood, collected in a trial of the OX40 agonist ivuxolimab. These receptors came from an adult with an advanced solid tumor such as melanoma, head and neck, liver or kidney cancer. The CDR3 runs from the conserved cysteine through the conserved F or W. The order of the fields is V gene, clone size, J gene, D gene, CDR3 DNA, CDR3 protein. D genes are given only for firm matches. Clone size is stated in some rows and not others, as once, few, many or a class when expanded.

v_gene: TRBV29-1; abundance: NA; j_gene: TRBJ2-1; d_gene: NA; CDR3nt: TGCAGCGGGTCTTCCTACAATGAGCAGTTCTTC; CDR3aa: CSGSSYNEQFF
v_gene: TRBV19; abundance: once; j_gene: TRBJ2-2; d_gene: NA; CDR3nt: TGTGCCAGTAGTATCTTCGGGGACACCGGGGAGCTGTTTTTT; CDR3aa: CASSIFGDTGELFF
v_gene: TRBV7-9; abundance: NA; j_gene: TRBJ1-1; d_gene: NA; CDR3nt: TGTGCCAGCAGCTTAGGGCCAGCTTTCTTT; CDR3aa: CASSLGPAFF
v_gene: TRBV5-1; abundance: NA; j_gene: TRBJ2-7; d_gene: NA; CDR3nt: TGCGCCAGCAGGGACGGGACATCTGACTACGAGCAGTACTTC; CDR3aa: CASRDGTSDYEQYF
v_gene: TRBV4-2; abundance: once; j_gene: TRBJ1-1; d_gene: NA; CDR3nt: TGTGCCAGCAGCCAACTGCTCGGTGACACTGAAGCTTTCTTT; CDR3aa: CASSQLLGDTEAFF
v_gene: TRBV11-3; abundance: few; j_gene: TRBJ2-1; d_gene: TRBD1; CDR3nt: TGTGCCAGTGGGGGGAGGGACAGGGATAGATACAATGAGCAGTTCTTC; CDR3aa: CASGGRDRDRYNEQFF
v_gene: TRBV6-5; abundance: NA; j_gene: TRBJ1-1; d_gene: NA; CDR3nt: TGTGCCAGCAACCACGGCTTGAACACTGAAGCTTTCTTT; CDR3aa: CASNHGLNTEAFF
v_gene: TRBV5-6; abundance: NA; j_gene: TRBJ1-5; d_gene: NA; CDR3nt: TGTGCCAGCAGCTTGGGCCAGCCCCAGCATTTT; CDR3aa: CASSLGQPQHF
v_gene: TRBV6-5; abundance: few; j_gene: TRBJ2-7; d_gene: TRBD2; CDR3nt: TGTGCCAGCAGTTACGCGACTAGCGGCTACGAGCAGTACTTC; CDR3aa: CASSYATSGYEQYF
v_gene: TRBV4-1; abundance: NA; j_gene: TRBJ1-1; d_gene: NA; CDR3nt: TGCGCCAGCAGCGAGACCGGGGGCTCTATGAACACTGAAGCTTTCTTT; CDR3aa: CASSETGGSMNTEAFF
v_gene: TRBV7-2; abundance: NA; j_gene: TRBJ2-7; d_gene: NA; CDR3nt: TGTGCCAGCAGCTTCGGGGACGAGCAGTACTTC; CDR3aa: CASSFGDEQYF
v_gene: TRBV6-4; abundance: NA; j_gene: TRBJ2-3; d_gene: NA; CDR3nt: TGTGCCAGCAGTGGTCACGGAGGCACAGATACGCAGTATTTT; CDR3aa: CASSGHGGTDTQYF
v_gene: TRBV28; abundance: once; j_gene: TRBJ1-5; d_gene: NA; CDR3nt: TGTGCCGGTCAAAGAGATAGCAATCAGCCCCAGCATTTT; CDR3aa: CAGQRDSNQPQHF
v_gene: TRBV11-2; abundance: NA; j_gene: TRBJ2-1; d_gene: NA; CDR3nt: TGTGCCAGCAGCTTAACTCCGGGATCTAACAATGAGCAGTTCTTC; CDR3aa: CASSLTPGSNNEQFF
v_gene: TRBV7-8; abundance: once; j_gene: TRBJ2-3; d_gene: TRBD2; CDR3nt: TGTGCCAGCAGCCCCTTCGGACTAGCGGGAGGCGATACGCAGTATTTT; CDR3aa: CASSPFGLAGGDTQYF
v_gene: TRBV14; abundance: NA; j_gene: TRBJ2-5; d_gene: NA; CDR3nt: TGTGCCAGCAGCCACAAGGAGACCCAGTACTTC; CDR3aa: CASSHKETQYF
v_gene: TRBV19; abundance: NA; j_gene: TRBJ2-7; d_gene: NA; CDR3nt: TGTGCCAGTAGTATTGGCCAGCTCTCCTACGAGCAGTACTTC; CDR3aa: CASSIGQLSYEQYF